The present T cell receptor beta chain was sequenced within a study of regulatory and conventional T cells in RAG deficiency. General study results and limits: Treg unique TCR beta sequences were about 91-fold fewer in Omenn syndrome and CID/AS patients than controls. Omenn patients showed >80% Treg-Tconv overlap and shorter CDR3 lengths.

Concerning this clone itself: Its antigen remains unknown.

The V and J ends lost 0 bases and 0 bases respectively, with 7 bases between them. There are 14 residues in the CDR3. Germline-derived CDR1 and CDR2 are SGHRS and YFSETQ. Sequencing was performed with immunoSEQ multiplex PCR; in TCRdb, only in-frame clones are kept and a portion is missing. This table holds roughly 30,000 clones, approximately 96% found once. Genomic DNA came from blood conventional CD4+ T cells gated CD25-low CD127-high. These data were also filed under a second study, of regulatory T cells. According to that study: The primer mix had 52 TRBV and 13 TRBJ primers.

The clonotype originates from a human donor in good health. Input material: CD25- CD4+ T cells sorted from blood. The chain couples TRBV5-1 to TRBJ2-7, with a weak D call TRBD1 (5 bases). CDR3 bases: TGCGCCAGCAGCTTGGGACAGAGCTCCTACGAGCAGTACTTC. Protein sequence: CASSLGQSSYEQYF.